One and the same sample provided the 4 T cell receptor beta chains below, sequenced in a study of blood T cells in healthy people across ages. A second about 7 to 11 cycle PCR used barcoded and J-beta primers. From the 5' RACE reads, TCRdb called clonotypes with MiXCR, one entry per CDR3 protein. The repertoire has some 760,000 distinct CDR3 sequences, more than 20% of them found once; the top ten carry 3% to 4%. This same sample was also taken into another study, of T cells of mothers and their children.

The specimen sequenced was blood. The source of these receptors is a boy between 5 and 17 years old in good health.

The CDR3 DNA reads as TGCGCCAGCAGCCAAATGCGGGAGGGCAATGAGCAGTTCTTC. Translation gives CASSQMREGNEQFF. The V call is TRBV4-3, the J call TRBJ2-5, with 9 bases that match TRBD2. The J call may be incorrect, as the DNA end agrees better with TRBJ2-1. Looked up from germline, CDR1 is LGHNA and CDR2 is YSLEER. CDR3 length: 14 residues.

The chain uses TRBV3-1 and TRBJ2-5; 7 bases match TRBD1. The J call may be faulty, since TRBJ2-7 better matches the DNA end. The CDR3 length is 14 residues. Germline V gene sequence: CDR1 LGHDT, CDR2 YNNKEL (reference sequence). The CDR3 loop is CASSPLGTAYEQYF. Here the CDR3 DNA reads TGTGCCAGCAGCCCTCTCGGGACAGCCTACGAGCAGTACTTC.

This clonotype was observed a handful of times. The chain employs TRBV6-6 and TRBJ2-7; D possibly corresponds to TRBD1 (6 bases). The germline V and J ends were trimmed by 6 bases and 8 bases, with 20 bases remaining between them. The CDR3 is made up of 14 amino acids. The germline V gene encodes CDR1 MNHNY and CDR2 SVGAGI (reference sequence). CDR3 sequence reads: CASREQGSYPQQYF. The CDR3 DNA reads TGTGCCAGCAGAGAACAGGGCTCCTACCCCCAGCAGTACTTC.

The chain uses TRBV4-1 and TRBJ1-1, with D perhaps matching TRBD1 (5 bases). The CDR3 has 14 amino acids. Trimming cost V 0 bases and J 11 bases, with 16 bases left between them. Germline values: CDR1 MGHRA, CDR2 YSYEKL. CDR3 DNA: TGCGCCAGCAGCCAAGATTTAGTAGGGACGGTGGCTTTCTTT. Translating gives CASSQDLVGTVAFF.